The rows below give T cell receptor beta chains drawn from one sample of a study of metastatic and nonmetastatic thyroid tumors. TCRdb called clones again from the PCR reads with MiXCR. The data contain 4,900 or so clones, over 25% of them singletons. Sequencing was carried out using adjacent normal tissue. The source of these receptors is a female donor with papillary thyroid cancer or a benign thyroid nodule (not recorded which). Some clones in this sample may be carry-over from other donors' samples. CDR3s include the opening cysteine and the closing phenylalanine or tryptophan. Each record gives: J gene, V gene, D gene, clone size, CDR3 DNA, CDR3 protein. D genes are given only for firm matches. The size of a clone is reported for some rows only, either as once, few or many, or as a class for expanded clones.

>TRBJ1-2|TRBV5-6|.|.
TGTGCCAGCAGCTTTAGGGCGGGGCAGCCCTATGGCTACACCTTC
CASSFRAGQPYGYTF
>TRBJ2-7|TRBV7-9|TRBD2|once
TGTGCCAGCAGTACACCGGGACTAGCGAGGAACGAGCAGTACTTC
CASSTPGLARNEQYF
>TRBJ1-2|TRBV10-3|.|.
TGTGCCATCACAGGAATCTCTAACTATGGCTACACCTTC
CAITGISNYGYTF
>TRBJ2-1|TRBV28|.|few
TGTGCCAGCAGTTCTCCCATGGGGATTGGTCAGTTCTTC
CASSSPMGIGQFF
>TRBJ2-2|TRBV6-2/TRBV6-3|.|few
TGTGCCAGCAGGAGGGGGAACACCGGGGAGCTGTTTTTT
CASRRGNTGELFF
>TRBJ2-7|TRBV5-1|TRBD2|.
TGCGCCAGCAGCTTGGAATCCGGGGGGTTCTACGAGCAGTACTTC
CASSLESGGFYEQYF
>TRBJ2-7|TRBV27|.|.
TGTGCCAGCAGTTTTTCTCATACAGGGATAGTATCCTACGAGCAGTACTTC
CASSFSHTGIVSYEQYF
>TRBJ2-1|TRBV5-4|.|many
TGTGCCAGCAGCTTGGAAGCGGCCAATGAGCAGTTCTTC
CASSLEAANEQFF
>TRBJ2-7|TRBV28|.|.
TGTGCCAGCAGTTTTTCCCGACGGGGAGAGCAGTACTTC
CASSFSRRGEQYF
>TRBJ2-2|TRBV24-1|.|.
TGTGCCACCAGTGAGCAAAGCAGACGCACCGGGGAGCTGTTTTTT
CATSEQSRRTGELFF
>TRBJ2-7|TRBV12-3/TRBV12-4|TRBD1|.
TGTGCCAGCAGTTTTGGACAGGGGGTCTACGAGCAGTACTTC
CASSFGQGVYEQYF
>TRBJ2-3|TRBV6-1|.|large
TGTGCCAGCAGTGAACAGCGCACGAAGACAGATACGCAGTATTTT
CASSEQRTKTDTQYF
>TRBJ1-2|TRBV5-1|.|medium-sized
TGCGCCAGCAGCTCGCAGGCGAGGAACTATGGCTACACCTTC
CASSSQARNYGYTF
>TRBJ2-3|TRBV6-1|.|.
TGTGCCAGCAGCCAAGTGGGGGCAGATACGCAGTATTTT
CASSQVGADTQYF
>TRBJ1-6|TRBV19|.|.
TGTGCCAGTTCCTACGGGTATAATTCACCCCTCCACTTT
CASSYGYNSPLHF
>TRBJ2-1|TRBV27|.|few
TGTGCCAGCAGTACCCTGATTGGGTATGAGCAGTTCTTC
CASSTLIGYEQFF
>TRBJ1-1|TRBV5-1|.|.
TGCGCCAGCAGCTTAAGAGGGGCGGTCCGTGAAGCTTTCTTT
CASSLRGAVREAFF
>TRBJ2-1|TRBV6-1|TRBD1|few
TGTGCCAGCAGGACAGGGAATGAGCAGTTCTTC
CASRTGNEQFF
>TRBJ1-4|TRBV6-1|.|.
TGTGCCAGCAACCCCGCGTGGGCGGGACCACCCCTCCAATTT
CASNPAWAGPPLQF
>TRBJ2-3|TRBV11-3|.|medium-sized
TGTGCCAGCAGCTTAGGGGCCACAGATACGCAGTATTTT
CASSLGATDTQYF
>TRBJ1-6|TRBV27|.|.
TGTGCCAGCAGCTTAGAGCCCCCTACAGTCAACCCCGGTTCACCCCTCCACTTT
CASSLEPPTVNPGSPLHF
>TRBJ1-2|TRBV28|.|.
TGTGCCAGCAGTCCGACAGATTCAAACTATGGCTACACCTTC
CASSPTDSNYGYTF
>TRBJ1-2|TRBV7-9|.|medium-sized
TGTGCCAGCAGCCCCGGGGGGAGAGGGAGAAACTATGGCTACACCTTC
CASSPGGRGRNYGYTF
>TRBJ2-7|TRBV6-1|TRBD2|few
TGTGCCAGCAGTCCGAGCGGGAGGGAGTGGGAGCAGTACTTC
CASSPSGREWEQYF
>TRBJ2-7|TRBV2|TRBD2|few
TGTGCAAGCAAACCCAGCGGGAACAACTACGAGCAGTACTTC
CASKPSGNNYEQYF
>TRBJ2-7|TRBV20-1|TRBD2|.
TGCAGTGCTGAAGGGACTAGCGGGGGGAACCGCCCCTACGAGCAGTACTTC
CSAEGTSGGNRPYEQYF
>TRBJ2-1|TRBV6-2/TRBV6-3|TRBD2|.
TGTGCCAGCAGTTACGGGCTAGCGGGTTACAATGAGCAGTTCTTC
CASSYGLAGYNEQFF
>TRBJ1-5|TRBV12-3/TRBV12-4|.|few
TGTGCCAGCAGTATAAACAGGGTCGGGCAGCCCCAGCATTTT
CASSINRVGQPQHF
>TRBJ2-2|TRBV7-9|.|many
TGTGCCGCCAGCGGTGCGTCGAACACCGGGGAGCTGTTTTTT
CAASGASNTGELFF
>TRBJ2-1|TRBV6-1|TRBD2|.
TGTGCCAGCAGTGGGACTAGCGGGAGCTCCAATGAGCAGTTCTTC
CASSGTSGSSNEQFF
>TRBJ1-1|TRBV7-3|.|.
TGTGCCAGCAGCCCCCTTCCGGGCGCTGAAGCTTTCTTT
CASSPLPGAEAFF
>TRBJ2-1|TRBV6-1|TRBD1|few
TGTGCCAGCAGACAGGGGGTAATTGGGTACAATGAGCAGTTCTTC
CASRQGVIGYNEQFF
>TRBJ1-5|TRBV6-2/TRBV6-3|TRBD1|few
TGTGCCAGCAGTTCTCGGACAGGAGGGAATCAGCCCCAGCATTTT
CASSSRTGGNQPQHF
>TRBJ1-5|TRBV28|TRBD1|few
TGTGCCAGCAGTCTGACAGGGGGTGTCAATCAGCCCCAGCATTTT
CASSLTGGVNQPQHF
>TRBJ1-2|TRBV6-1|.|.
TGTGCCAGCAGTCCCCTTCGGGGTTTAGATGGCTACACCTTC
CASSPLRGLDGYTF
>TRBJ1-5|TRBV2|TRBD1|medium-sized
TGTGCCAGCAGTGGGACAGGGGAAAATCAGCCCCAGCATTTT
CASSGTGENQPQHF
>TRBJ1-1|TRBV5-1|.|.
TGCGCCAGCAGCTCGCAGGGGCCGGCGAAGGCTTTCTTT
CASSSQGPAKAFF
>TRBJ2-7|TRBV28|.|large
TGTGCCAGCTCCCCAGGGGCCTACGAGCAGTACTTC
CASSPGAYEQYF
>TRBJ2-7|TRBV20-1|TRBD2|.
TGCAGTGCTAGGTTGCCTGGGGCTAGCGGGAGAGAGGGCGAGCAGTACTTC
CSARLPGASGREGEQYF
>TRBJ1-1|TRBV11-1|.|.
TGTGCCAGCAGACGTTCGGTGAGGGTGAACACTGAAGCTTTCTTT
CASRRSVRVNTEAFF
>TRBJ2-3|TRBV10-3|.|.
TGTGCCATCAGTGCTGGGGGAAGGGGGGATACGCAGTATTTT
CAISAGGRGDTQYF
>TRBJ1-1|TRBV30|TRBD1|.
TGTGCCTGGAGTGTGTTTTCAGGGGGGGCAGACACTGAAGCTTTCTTT
CAWSVFSGGADTEAFF
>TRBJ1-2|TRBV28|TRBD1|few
TGTGCCAGCGAAGGGGGCCTCTATGGCTACACCTTC
CASEGGLYGYTF
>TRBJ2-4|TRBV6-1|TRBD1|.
TGTGCCAGCAGGGGACGACAGGGATCGGCCAAAAACATTCAGTACTTC
CASRGRQGSAKNIQYF
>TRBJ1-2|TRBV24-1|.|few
TGTGCCACCATGGAAGGGCCAAACTATGGCTACACCTTC
CATMEGPNYGYTF
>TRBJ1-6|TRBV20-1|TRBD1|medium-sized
TGCAGTGCTAGAGCCCGACGGACAGGGTCGGATTCACCCCTCCACTTT
CSARARRTGSDSPLHF
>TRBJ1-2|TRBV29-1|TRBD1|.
TGCAGCGTCCAACAGGGGGACTATGGCTACACCTTC
CSVQQGDYGYTF
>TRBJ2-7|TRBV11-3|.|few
TGTGCCAGCAGCTTAACCGGTAGCTCCTACGAGCAGTACTTC
CASSLTGSSYEQYF
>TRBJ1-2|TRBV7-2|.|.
TGTGCCAGCAGCTTAGACCTCCGGGGTGCGGATGGCTACACCTTC
CASSLDLRGADGYTF
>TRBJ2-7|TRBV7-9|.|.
TGTGCCAGCAGCTTAAGTCAAGGGAACGAGCAGTACTTC
CASSLSQGNEQYF
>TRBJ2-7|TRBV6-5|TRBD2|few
TGTGCCAGCACCGTCGGAGGGACTAGCGGGATCCTATCCTACGAGCAGTACTTC
CASTVGGTSGILSYEQYF
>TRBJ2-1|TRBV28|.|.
TGTGCCACCAGGTACGGTACCCTTAATGAGCATTTCTTC
CATRYGTLNEHFF
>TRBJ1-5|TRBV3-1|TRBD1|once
TGTGCCAGCAGCTACCAGGGGGGTCAGCCCCAGCATTTT
CASSYQGGQPQHF
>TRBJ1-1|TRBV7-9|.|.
TGTTCCAGCATCTTAGGGTCGAACACTGAAGCTTTCTTC
CSSILGSNTEAFF